The clone carrying this TCR beta chain was seen at least ten times. The data originate from a study of T cells in Graves' hyperthyroidism and ophthalmopathy. Patients aged 18 to 65 had newly diagnosed hyperthyroidism that had lasted under 2 months. Using approximately 10 ml of fresh peripheral blood, PBMCs were prepared. Germline CDR1 is MNHEY and CDR2 is SMNVEV (reference sequence). The CDR3 runs 16 residues. V lost 6 bases to trimming and J lost 3 bases, with 20 bases between them. TCR beta CDR3 sequences were amplified from RNA transcripts. First-round RT-PCR with HTBI primers amplified the TCR CDR3 region. TCRdb re-derived calls from the multiplex PCR reads in MiXCR, one entry per CDR3 protein. The repertoire holds a few hundred thousand distinct CDR3 sequences, with 15% to 19% as singletons.

The sample consisted of blood. The sequence was obtained from a woman aged 25 to 45 with Graves' hyperthyroidism. This sequence joins TRBV27 and TRBJ1-2; D ambiguous. The CDR3 region is CASSNGPSLEHYGYTF. The CDR3 DNA reads as TGTGCCAGCAGCAACGGACCTTCTCTCGAACACTATGGCTACACCTTC.